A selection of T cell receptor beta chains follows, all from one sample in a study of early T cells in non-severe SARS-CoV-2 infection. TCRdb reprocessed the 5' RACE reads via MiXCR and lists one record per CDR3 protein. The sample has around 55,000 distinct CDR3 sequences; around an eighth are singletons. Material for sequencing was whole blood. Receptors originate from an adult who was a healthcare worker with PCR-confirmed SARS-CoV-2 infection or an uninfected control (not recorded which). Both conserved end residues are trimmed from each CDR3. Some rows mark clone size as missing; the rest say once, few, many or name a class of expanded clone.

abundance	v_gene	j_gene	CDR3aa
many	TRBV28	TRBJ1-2	ASSPPGVGYT
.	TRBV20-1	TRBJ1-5	SASGDRGTAFHQPQH
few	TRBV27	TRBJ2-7	ASSLLGASYEQY
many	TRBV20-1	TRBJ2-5	SASRAIQETQY
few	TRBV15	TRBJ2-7	ATSSEQGAYEQY
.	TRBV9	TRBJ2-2	ASSGGPNTGELF
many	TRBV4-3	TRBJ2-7	ASSQELGGEQY
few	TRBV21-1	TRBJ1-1	ASSWLKEVRAF
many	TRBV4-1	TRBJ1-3	ASSQDWRQRGNTIY
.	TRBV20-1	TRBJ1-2	SAEPAGDYGYT
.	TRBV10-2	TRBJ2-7	ASGQGHEQY
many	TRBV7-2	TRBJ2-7	ASSPLGRSVSGGADEQY
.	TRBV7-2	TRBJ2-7	ASSRQAGGLDEQY
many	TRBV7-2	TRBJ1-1	ASSLAQGAGITEAF
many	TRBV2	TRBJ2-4	ANKPDRGDNIQY
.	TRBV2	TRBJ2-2	ASGLAGETGELF
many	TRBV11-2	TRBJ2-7	ASSRSYEQY
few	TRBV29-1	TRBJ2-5	SVRLARETQY
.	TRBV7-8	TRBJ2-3	ASSLGFPDTQY
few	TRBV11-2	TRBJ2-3	ASSPGVEVATDTQY
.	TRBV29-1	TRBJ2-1	SGTQMGEQF
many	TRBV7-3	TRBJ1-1	ASSLGQGTFSGNTEAF
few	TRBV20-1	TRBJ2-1	SASERGTGSYNEQF
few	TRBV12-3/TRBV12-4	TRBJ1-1	ASSLGQGPNTEAF
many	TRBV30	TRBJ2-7	AWSATSGEQY
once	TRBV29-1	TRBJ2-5	SVGQKETQY
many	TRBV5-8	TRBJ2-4	ASSFRQGADIQY
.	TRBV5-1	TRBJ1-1	ASSQGQGAEAF
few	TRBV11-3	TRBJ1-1	ANSARGGPNTEAF
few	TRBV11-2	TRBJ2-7	ASSHPGQGFNEQY
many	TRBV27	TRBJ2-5	ASSLYSPSGGETQY
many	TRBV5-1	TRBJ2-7	ASSPEYRSSYEQY
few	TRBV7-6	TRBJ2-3	ASSLGPSTDTQY
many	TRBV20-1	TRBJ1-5	SATGQGYQPQH
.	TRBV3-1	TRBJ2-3	ASSQGGTDTQY
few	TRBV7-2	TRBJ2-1	ASSLGPGALSEQF
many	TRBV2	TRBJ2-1	ASSGGGDYNEQF
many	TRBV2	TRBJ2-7	ASSESIRGTKIWEQY